The 25 T cell receptor beta chains reported below all come from one sample, sequenced in a study of T cells after yellow fever vaccination. TCRdb reprocessed the 5' RACE reads with MiXCR, giving one entry per CDR3 protein. Of hundreds of thousands of distinct CDR3 sequences detected, roughly an eighth appear once; the ten largest clones hold under 15%. Sequencing used PBMCs, obtained on the day of the yellow fever booster vaccination. These receptors were collected from a man aged 25-45 years who received the YFV17D yellow fever vaccine.

This clonotype was recorded a few times. The gene calls are TRBV12-3 or TRBV12-4 and TRBJ1-1; 7 nucleotides agree with TRBD1. This CDR3 has 15 residues. Germline trimming cut 5 bases from V and 5 bases from J; bases unmatched to any gene: 11. The CDR3 DNA sequence: TGTGCCAGCAGTCCCTTGAGAGGGGGCGCGACTGAAGCTTTCTTT. This translates into CASSPLRGGATEAFF.

The V gene is TRBV5-4, the J gene TRBJ2-7, with TRBD1 matching 10 bases. From germline, CDR1 is SGHNT and CDR2 YYREEE (reference sequence). The V segment lost 4 bases and the J segment 0 bases; nucleotides outside the gene matches: 4. The CDR3 has 15 residues. The CDR3 coding sequence is TGTGCCAGCAGCCACCGGGACAGGGGCTCCTACGAGCAGTACTTC. It encodes CASSHRDRGSYEQYF.

V gene TRBV20-1 combines with J gene TRBJ2-7; D unresolved. The V gene lost 5 bases and the J gene lost 4 bases, with 12 bases spanning the gap. The CDR3 has 12 amino acids. Germline V gene sequence: CDR1 DFQATT, CDR2 SNEGSKA (reference sequence). The CDR3: CSASPPLYEQYF. The CDR3 DNA is TGCAGTGCTTCCCCCCCGTTGTACGAGCAGTACTTC.

This clonotype was counted a few times. This chain joins TRBV20-1 and TRBJ2-5; 9 bases are shared with TRBD1. CDR3 length: 13 residues. Unmatched junction bases numbered 5, after V lost 4 bases and J lost 5 bases. Germline CDR1 DFQATT, CDR2 SNEGSKA (reference sequence). The CDR3 region has the DNA TGCAGTGCTACACAGGGGGCGAGGGAGACCCAGTACTTC. Translated, it gives CSATQGARETQYF.

This clonotype was detected a few times. The V call is TRBV15, the J call TRBJ1-1; D remains ambiguous. V lost 1 base, J lost 4 bases, and 16 bases lay in between. The CDR3 is made up of 16 amino acids. Germline-derived CDR1 and CDR2 are LNHNV and YYDKDF (reference sequence). CDR3 loop: CATSRGFEDLGTEAFF. The CDR3 region has the DNA TGTGCCACCAGCAGAGGATTTGAGGATCTGGGCACTGAAGCTTTCTTT.

This clonotype was seen a single time. CDR3 nucleotides: TGTGCCAGCAGTGACAACTTAGATGTTGAGCAGTTCTTC. This sequence encodes CASSDNLDVEQFF. V and J are TRBV25-1 and TRBJ2-1; D not certain. CDR1 and CDR2 from the germline V gene are MGHDK and SYGVNS. The length of the CDR3 is 13 residues. V shed 3 bases and J shed 9 bases, with 12 bases lying between them.

This clonotype was seen only a few times. The rearrangement links TRBV28 to TRBJ1-2; D unresolved. The CDR3 contains 13 residues. V lost 6 bases and J 5 bases, leaving 13 bases between the germline ends. Germline V gene data show CDR1 as MDHEN and CDR2 as SYDVKM. CDR3 protein: CASRSDQTYGYTF. In nucleotides, the CDR3 is TGTGCCAGCAGATCAGACCAGACTTATGGCTACACCTTC.

In this sample, this clonotype turned up a few times. The gene calls are TRBV7-8 and TRBJ2-1; D is ambiguous. The CDR3 sequence is 11 residues long. Germline V gene data show CDR1 as SGHVS and CDR2 as FQNEAQ. Trimming removed 3 bases at V and 8 bases at J, with 5 bases between. In nucleotides, the CDR3 is TGTGCCAGCAGCTTCTATGATGAGCAGTTCTTC. Its protein product is CASSFYDEQFF.

Ten or more counts support this clonotype. The chain is built from TRBV3-1 and TRBJ1-6; no definite D call. The CDR3 loop spans 14 amino acids. The V end was cut by 4 bases, the J end by 2 bases, with 6 bases between. From germline, CDR1 is LGHDT and CDR2 YNNKEL (reference sequence). For the CDR3, the DNA is TGTGCCAGCAGCCGCGGTGCCTATAATTCACCCCTCCACTTT. Its protein product is CASSRGAYNSPLHF.

The chain has TRBV7-9 and TRBJ1-1; unclear D gene. The CDR3 has 16 residues. The V and J ends lost 5 bases and 0 bases respectively, with 16 bases between them. Germline assignment: CDR1 SEHNR and CDR2 FQNEAQ (reference sequence). The CDR3 loop is CASSIYQEALNTEAFF. The DNA of the CDR3 is TGTGCCAGCAGCATATACCAGGAGGCTTTGAACACTGAAGCTTTCTTT.

This chain's CDR3 is CASSEDLNTEAFF. CDR3 bases: TGTGCCAGCAGTGAAGACTTGAACACTGAAGCTTTCTTT. The chain carries TRBV6-1 and TRBJ1-1; D remains unclear. Between the trimmed V and J ends, which lost 1 base and 0 bases, there was a span of 3 bases. Germline V gene data show CDR1 as MNHNS and CDR2 as SASEGT. The CDR3 has 13 amino acids.

This clonotype occurred a few times. The J gene is TRBJ2-3, the V gene TRBV15; D possibly corresponds to TRBD2 (7 bases). Germline CDR1 is LNHNV and CDR2 is YYDKDF (reference sequence). Trimming took 1 base from V and 4 from J, leaving 18 bases between them. The CDR3 sequence is 17 residues long. The CDR3 is CATSRAAPGEGADTQYF. The CDR3 DNA follows: TGTGCCACCAGCAGAGCCGCGCCAGGGGAGGGGGCAGATACGCAGTATTTT.

The rearrangement links TRBV12-3 or TRBV12-4 to TRBJ2-3, with D unclear. The CDR3 spans 13 residues. Deletions cut 6 bases from V and 1 base from J, with 8 bases between. CDR3: CASRVVGTDTQYF. In DNA, the CDR3 is TGTGCCAGCAGAGTTGTTGGCACAGATACGCAGTATTTT.

This clonotype was seen only a few times. This rearrangement joins TRBV6-2 or TRBV6-3 to TRBJ2-7; unclear D gene. This CDR3 is built from 17 residues. Germline assignment: CDR1 MNHEY and CDR2 SVGEGT. V gave up 0 bases and J gave up 0 bases, with 15 bases separating them. The CDR3 DNA follows: TGTGCCAGCAGTTACTCTGCGGCCTCCACCAGCTCCTACGAGCAGTACTTC. Encoded protein: CASSYSAASTSSYEQYF.

The chain joins TRBV9 to TRBJ1-1; tentatively, D is TRBD1 (5 bases). This CDR3 is 17 amino acids long. Germline V gene lookup returns CDR1 SGDLS and CDR2 YYNGEE. The ends were cut back, 0 bases at V and 6 bases at J, with 21 bases in the middle. The CDR3 DNA follows: TGTGCCAGCAGCGTAGCGGCACAGGCCCCAACATGGTCTGAAGCTTTCTTT. Translating gives CASSVAAQAPTWSEAFF.

This clonotype was seen a few times. CDR3 in amino acids: CASSLADSSSYEQYF. The CDR3 DNA reads TGTGCCAGCAGCTTAGCGGACAGCAGCTCCTACGAGCAGTACTTC. The V gene is TRBV7-2, the J gene TRBJ2-7; a possible D gene is TRBD1 (6 bases). Germline CDR1 SGHTA, CDR2 FQGNSA. The length of the CDR3 is 15 residues. The ends were cut back, 0 bases at V and 0 bases at J, with 9 bases in the middle.

This chain uses TRBV30 with TRBJ2-2; TRBD2 matches at 7 bases. The length of the CDR3 is 13 residues. CDR1 and CDR2 (germline): GTSNPN, SVGIG (reference sequence). V gave up 5 bases and J gave up 1 base; unmatched junction bases: 1. The CDR3 bases are TGTGCCTGGTGCGGGGGGAACACCGGGGAGCTGTTTTTT. Amino acid sequence: CAWCGGNTGELFF.

The chain links TRBV3-1 to TRBJ2-7; 10 bases are shared with TRBD2. The CDR3 length is 16 residues. Trimming at V came to 0 bases and at J to 4 bases, leaving 6 bases not matched to a gene. Germline CDR1 LGHDT, CDR2 YNNKEL (reference sequence). In nucleotides, the CDR3 is TGTGCCAGCAGCCAAGAGGGGCTAGCGGGAGTGTACGAGCAGTACTTC. It specifies CASSQEGLAGVYEQYF.

The rearrangement links TRBV10-2 to TRBJ2-1; TRBD2 matches 7 bases. The germline CDR1 and CDR2 sequences are WSHSY and SAAADI. V lost 9 bases, J lost 3 bases, and 11 bases stayed unmatched. The CDR3 totals 15 residues. The CDR3 reads CASRFLGGDYNEQFF. CDR3 coding DNA: TGCGCCAGTCGATTCTTGGGAGGGGACTACAATGAGCAGTTCTTC.

This clonotype has more than one count but fewer than ten. The chain recombines TRBV18 with TRBJ2-1; perhaps TRBD2 as D (5 bases). This CDR3 spans 14 amino acids. V was clipped by 6 bases and J by 4 bases, with 13 bases between them. The germline gives CDR1 KGHSH, CDR2 LQKENI. Written as DNA, the CDR3 is TGTGCCAGCTCCGTCCAGCGGAGTTACAATGAGCAGTTCTTC. This codes for CASSVQRSYNEQFF.

This clonotype was recorded a few times. For the CDR3, the DNA is TGTGCCAGCAGTCGTCTCAATCTAGCGGGAGGGGCCAATGAGCAGTTCTTC. This codes for CASSRLNLAGGANEQFF. The chain recombines TRBV28 with TRBJ2-1; 12 positions agree with TRBD2. Germline CDR1 MDHEN, CDR2 SYDVKM. Trimming removed 5 bases from V and 6 bases from J; junction bases left unmatched: 11. This CDR3 has 17 amino acids.

This clonotype was counted a few times. This chain links TRBV20-1 with TRBJ2-2; 10 bases are shared with TRBD1. J gave up 0 bases and V 6 bases, and 1 base lay outside the gene matches. The germline V gene has CDR1 DFQATT and CDR2 SNEGSKA (reference sequence). CDR3 length: 14 residues. The CDR3 DNA is TGCAGTGCAGGACAGGGGGCGAACACCGGGGAGCTGTTTTTT. Its translation is CSAGQGANTGELFF.

This clonotype showed up many times. V gene TRBV6-5 combines with J gene TRBJ2-1; the match to TRBD2 covers 15 bases. Losses at the gene ends were 7 bases for V and 4 bases for J; bases not matched to a gene: 5. Germline CDR1 MNHEY, CDR2 SVGAGI. The CDR3 length is 16 residues. For the CDR3, the DNA is TGTGCCAGCACGGGACTAGCGGGAGGATTATACAATGAGCAGTTCTTC. Amino acid sequence: CASTGLAGGLYNEQFF.

This clonotype was detected a few times. The CDR3 DNA reads TGTGCCAGCAGCACGACAGGGGGCGACTACACTGAAGCTTTCTTT. Residues: CASSTTGGDYTEAFF. The chain links TRBV9 to TRBJ1-1, with 10 bases matching TRBD1. The CDR3 extends over 15 amino acids. Germline V gives CDR1 SGDLS, CDR2 YYNGEE. J was trimmed by 3 bases and V by 4 bases; bases with no gene match: 6. The whole variable domain, remainder taken from reference TRBV9 and TRBJ1-1, is DSGVTQTPKHLITATGQRVTLRCSPRSGDLSVYWYQQSLDQGLQFLIQYYNGEERAKGNILERFSAQQFPDLHSELNLSSLELGDSALYFCASSTTGGDYTEAFFGQGTRLTVV.

This clonotype was seen a few times. The V gene is TRBV20-1, the J gene TRBJ1-4; no firm D call. CDR1 and CDR2 (germline): DFQATT, SNEGSKA (reference sequence). Trimming removed 1 base from V and 0 bases from J, with 18 bases in between. This CDR3 is built from 18 residues. The CDR3 spells CSARGAGLHRTTNEKLFF. CDR3 bases: TGCAGTGCTAGAGGTGCCGGACTTCACCGGACAACTAATGAAAAACTGTTTTTT.